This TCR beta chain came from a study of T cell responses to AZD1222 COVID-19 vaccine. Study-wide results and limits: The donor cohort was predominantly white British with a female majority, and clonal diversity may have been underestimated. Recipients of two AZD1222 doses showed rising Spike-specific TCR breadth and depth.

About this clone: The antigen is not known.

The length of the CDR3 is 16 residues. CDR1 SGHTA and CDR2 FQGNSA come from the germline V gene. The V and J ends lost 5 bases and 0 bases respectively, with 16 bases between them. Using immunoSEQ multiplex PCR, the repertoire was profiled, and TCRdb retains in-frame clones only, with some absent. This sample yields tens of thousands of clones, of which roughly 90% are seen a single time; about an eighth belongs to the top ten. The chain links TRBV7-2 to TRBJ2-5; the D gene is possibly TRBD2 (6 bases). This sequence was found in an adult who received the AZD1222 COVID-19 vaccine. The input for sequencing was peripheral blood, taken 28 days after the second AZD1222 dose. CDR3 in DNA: TGTGCCAGCAGCCTAGGACACCGGGACTACCAAGAGACCCAGTACTTC. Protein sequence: CASSLGHRDYQETQYF.